Below, 24 T cell receptor beta chains from the same sample are listed, as sequenced in a study of cytomegalovirus exposure and HLA in healthy donors. It was with 60 Vbeta and 13 Jbeta primers that the PCR ran. Clones were sequenced by immunoSEQ multiplex PCR, and TCRdb holds only the in-frame ones, with some missing. The sample includes some 130,000 clones, roughly 78% of them seen just once. The sample taken for sequencing was PBMCs. All receptors derive from a man aged 40-49 years in good health and CMV-seropositive.

This clone was detected once. The chain carries TRBV6-1 and TRBJ1-1; 8 bases map to TRBD1. Germline CDR1 is MNHNS and CDR2 is SASEGT. V was clipped by 6 bases and J by 7 bases; unmatched bases: 10. The CDR3 consists of 14 residues. This chain's CDR3 is CASSDRGLGGEAFF. CDR3 DNA sequence: TGTGCCAGCAGCGACAGGGGACTTGGCGGTGAAGCTTTCTTT.

The CDR3 region is CASSLSHRYWYGYTF. In DNA, the CDR3 is TGTGCCAGCAGTTTATCCCACCGCTATTGGTATGGCTACACCTTC. The rearrangement uses TRBV27 and TRBJ1-2, with D unresolved. Deletions cut 0 bases from V and 5 bases from J, with 13 bases between. In germline, CDR1 is MNHEY, CDR2 SMNVEV (reference sequence). This CDR3 contains 15 residues.

V gene TRBV6-1 combines with J gene TRBJ1-1; D unclear. This CDR3 is built from 13 residues. Trimming took off 6 bases at V and 10 bases at J, with 18 bases between the two ends. CDR1 and CDR2 (germline): MNHNS, SASEGT. CDR3 coding DNA: TGTGCCAGCAGGACGGGGAATGTCGGGATAGCTTTCTTT. This encodes CASRTGNVGIAFF.

The V gene is TRBV18, the J gene TRBJ1-1, with D maybe TRBD1 (5 bases). V gave up 3 bases and J gave up 5 bases, with 22 bases separating them. CDR1 KGHSH and CDR2 LQKENI come from the germline V gene. CDR3 length equals 17 residues. The CDR3 sequence: CASSPSLGALKGTEAFF. CDR3 in DNA: TGTGCCAGCTCACCTTCATTAGGGGCCCTGAAGGGGACTGAAGCTTTCTTT.

V and J are TRBV15 and TRBJ1-2; D ambiguous. Germline V gene data show CDR1 as LNHNV and CDR2 as YYDKDF (reference sequence). The CDR3 totals 14 residues. Trimming shortened V by 0 bases and J by 7 bases, and 12 bases separated the two germline ends. The CDR3: CATSRDIIAAGYTF. CDR3 nucleotide sequence: TGTGCCACCAGCAGAGATATAATAGCTGCTGGCTACACCTTC.

The J gene is TRBJ2-7, the V gene TRBV27; TRBD2 matches 16 bases. The CDR3 is 13 amino acids. The germline V gene encodes CDR1 MNHEY and CDR2 SMNVEV (reference sequence). Trimming removed 6 bases from V and 9 bases from J; junction bases left unmatched: 2. CDR3 in amino acids: CASRGTSGRVQYF. CDR3 nucleotide sequence: TGTGCCAGCAGAGGGACTAGCGGGAGGGTGCAGTACTTC.

This clone appeared once. The J gene is TRBJ1-5, the V gene TRBV7-2; D perhaps matches TRBD1 (6 bases). The ends were cut back, 3 bases at V and 6 bases at J, with 12 bases in the middle. The CDR3 runs 14 residues. Germline V gene data show CDR1 as SGHTA and CDR2 as FQGNSA. In DNA form, the CDR3 reads TGTGCCAGCAGCTTGGAACACAGGGTTCAGCCCCAGCATTTT. As protein: CASSLEHRVQPQHF.

The CDR3 is CASSRGTSGIYEQYF. The CDR3 coding sequence is TGTGCCAGCAGTAGAGGGACTAGCGGGATCTACGAGCAGTACTTC. The rearrangement links TRBV27 to TRBJ2-5, with 13 bases fitting TRBD2. The J call may be wrong; the DNA end is better matched by TRBJ2-7. Germline values: CDR1 MNHEY, CDR2 SMNVEV (reference sequence). The CDR3 totals 15 residues.

The chain combines TRBV28 with TRBJ2-1; D is possibly TRBD1 (6 bases). The V end lost 4 bases, the J end lost 0 bases, and 13 bases lay between the germline ends. The CDR3 is 16 residues long. The V gene's germline CDR1 is MDHEN and CDR2 SYDVKM. CDR3 residues: CASSSPTGSSYNEQFF. The CDR3 DNA follows: TGTGCCAGCAGTTCGCCTACAGGGAGCTCCTACAATGAGCAGTTCTTC. Together with reference TRBV28 and TRBJ2-1, the CDR3 gives the full variable domain: DVKVTQSSRYLVKRTGEKVFLECVQDMDHENMFWYRQDPGLGLRLIYFSYDVKMKEKGDIPEGYSVSREKKERFSLILESASTNQTSMYLCASSSPTGSSYNEQFFGPGTRLTVL.

A single count supports this clone. This chain links TRBV2 with TRBJ2-5, with D maybe TRBD2 (5 bases). Trimming stripped 4 bases from V and 2 bases from J, with 8 bases between. This CDR3 comprises 13 residues. Germline values: CDR1 SNHLY, CDR2 FYNNEI. CDR3 sequence: CASSAERQETQYF. For the CDR3, the DNA is TGTGCCAGCAGTGCCGAGCGGCAAGAGACCCAGTACTTC. Filled out from reference TRBV2 and TRBJ2-5, the complete variable domain reads EPEVTQTPSHQVTQMGQEVILRCVPISNHLYFYWYRQILGQKVEFLVSFYNNEISEKSEIFDDQFSVERPDGSNFTLKIRSTKLEDSAMYFCASSAERQETQYFGPGTRLLVL.

This clone was found a few times. The chain is built from TRBV6-5 and TRBJ1-6; 9 nucleotides match TRBD1. After removal of 4 bases from V and 7 bases from J, the junction contained 8 bases not matched to a gene. The CDR3 is 16 amino acids. Per germline, CDR1 MNHEY and CDR2 SVGAGI. CDR3 residues: CASSLETGGWNSPLHF. CDR3 bases: TGTGCCAGCAGTTTGGAGACAGGGGGTTGGAATTCACCCCTCCACTTT.

A few counts support this clone. This chain connects TRBV27 to TRBJ1-2, with 9 bases aligning to TRBD1. The J segment lost 3 bases and the V segment lost 5 bases, leaving 1 base of the junction unmatched. CDR1 and CDR2 from the germline V gene are MNHEY and SMNVEV (reference sequence). CDR3 length: 13 residues. CDR3: CASSGTGYYGYTF. In DNA form, the CDR3 reads TGTGCCAGCAGTGGGACAGGGTACTATGGCTACACCTTC.

This clone has more than one count but fewer than ten. V gene TRBV19 combines with J gene TRBJ2-2; TRBD1 matches 7 bases. V gave up 8 bases and J gave up 0 bases; unmatched junction bases: 9. The CDR3 has 16 residues. Germline V CDR1 and CDR2: LNHDA, SQIVND (reference sequence). CDR3 coding DNA: TGTGCCAGTCGGATCTGGACAGGACCGAACACCGGGGAGCTGTTTTTT. Translating it yields CASRIWTGPNTGELFF.

This chain connects TRBV27 to TRBJ2-1; 9 bases align to TRBD1. J lost 1 base, V lost 6 bases, and 1 base had no gene match. This CDR3 has 14 amino acids. Germline loops: CDR1 MNHEY, CDR2 SMNVEV (reference sequence). CDR3 region: CASSGQGSYNEQFF. CDR3 nucleotide sequence: TGTGCCAGCAGCGGACAGGGGTCCTACAATGAGCAGTTCTTC.

This chain links TRBV13 with TRBJ2-1; 9 nucleotides match TRBD1. There are 16 residues in the CDR3. Germline lookup yields CDR1 PRHDT and CDR2 FYEKMQ (reference sequence). V lost 2 bases to trimming and J lost 8 bases; unmatched junction nucleotides: 10. The CDR3 sequence is CASSLIVLTGGDEQFF. CDR3 in DNA: TGTGCCAGCAGCTTAATCGTTCTGACAGGGGGAGATGAGCAGTTCTTC.

The rearrangement links TRBV9 to TRBJ1-2; TRBD1 is a possible D gene (5 bases). The CDR3 runs 15 residues. Germline assignment: CDR1 SGDLS and CDR2 YYNGEE. V was shortened by 0 bases and J by 0 bases, with 9 bases between the two germline ends. CDR3 protein: CASSVAGHSNYGYTF. DNA of the CDR3: TGTGCCAGCAGCGTAGCTGGACACTCTAACTATGGCTACACCTTC.

This sequence joins TRBV5-1 and TRBJ1-2, with 8 positions matching TRBD1. V shed 1 base and J 6 bases; nucleotides not matched to a gene: 5. The germline CDR1 and CDR2 sequences are SGHRS and YFSETQ. The CDR3 consists of 14 residues. The CDR3 here is CASSLTGGRDGYTF. The CDR3 bases are TGCGCCAGCAGCTTGACAGGGGGTAGGGATGGCTACACCTTC.

This clone was seen once. The genes are TRBV6-5 and TRBJ1-2; a weak D match, TRBD1 (6 bases). The CDR3 totals 14 residues. Trimming took off 5 bases at V and 4 bases at J, with 14 bases between the two ends. Germline CDR1 MNHEY, CDR2 SVGAGI. The CDR3 sequence is CASSKVRQAYGYTF. The CDR3 DNA reads TGTGCCAGCAGTAAGGTTCGACAGGCCTATGGCTACACCTTC.

The chain combines TRBV30 with TRBJ1-5; no clear D. CDR3 size: 17 residues. Germline lookup yields CDR1 GTSNPN and CDR2 SVGIG (reference sequence). The V gene lost 0 bases and the J gene lost 4 bases, with 19 bases spanning the gap. Here the CDR3 reads CAWSVPRGVRINQPQHF. CDR3 nucleotides: TGTGCCTGGAGTGTTCCACGGGGAGTACGGATAAATCAGCCCCAGCATTTT.

This rearrangement joins TRBV30 to TRBJ1-2; D might be TRBD1 (6 bases). With 3 bases removed from V and 8 bases from J, the gap between germline ends came to 10 bases. This CDR3 comprises 11 residues. Germline CDR1 GTSNPN, CDR2 SVGIG (reference sequence). The CDR3 coding sequence is TGTGCCTGGAGCACAGGGTCCGGCTACACCTTC. It encodes CAWSTGSGYTF.

The V gene is TRBV5-1, the J gene TRBJ2-3; D is perhaps TRBD2 (6 bases). The germline CDR1 and CDR2 sequences are SGHRS and YFSETQ. Deletions cut 4 bases from V and 2 bases from J, with 14 bases between. The CDR3 is made up of 15 amino acids. In DNA form, the CDR3 reads TGCGCCAGCAGCCCCTCCGGCGGGATCACAGATACGCAGTATTTT. Amino acids: CASSPSGGITDTQYF.

This clone was picked up one time. The chain joins TRBV10-3 to TRBJ2-1; a possible D gene is TRBD1 (5 bases). Germline loops: CDR1 ENHRY, CDR2 SYGVKD. The CDR3 has 17 amino acids. V was pared by 7 bases and J by 2 bases, with 21 bases between. CDR3 in amino acids: CAINKEFSRTPYNEQFF. DNA for the CDR3: TGTGCCATCAACAAGGAGTTTTCGAGGACACCCTACAATGAGCAGTTCTTC.

This clone was found a few times. J is TRBJ2-2 and V is TRBV10-2; 8 bases align to TRBD1. The germline V gene encodes CDR1 WSHSY and CDR2 SAAADI. This CDR3 has 15 amino acids. V lost 11 bases and J lost 0; bases outside the gene matches: 8. Written as DNA, the CDR3 is TGCGCCGTACAGGGGGATCGCGCGAACACCGGGGAGCTGTTTTTT. Translated: CAVQGDRANTGELFF.

V usage is TRBV6-1 and J usage is TRBJ1-1; tentatively, D is TRBD1 (5 bases). The CDR3 totals 17 residues. Germline CDR1 is MNHNS and CDR2 is SASEGT. Trimming took off 2 bases at V and 6 bases at J, with 22 bases between the two ends. The CDR3 is CASSESRIRLGEAEAFF. For the CDR3, the DNA is TGTGCCAGCAGTGAATCCCGGATTCGGTTAGGGGAGGCTGAAGCTTTCTTT.